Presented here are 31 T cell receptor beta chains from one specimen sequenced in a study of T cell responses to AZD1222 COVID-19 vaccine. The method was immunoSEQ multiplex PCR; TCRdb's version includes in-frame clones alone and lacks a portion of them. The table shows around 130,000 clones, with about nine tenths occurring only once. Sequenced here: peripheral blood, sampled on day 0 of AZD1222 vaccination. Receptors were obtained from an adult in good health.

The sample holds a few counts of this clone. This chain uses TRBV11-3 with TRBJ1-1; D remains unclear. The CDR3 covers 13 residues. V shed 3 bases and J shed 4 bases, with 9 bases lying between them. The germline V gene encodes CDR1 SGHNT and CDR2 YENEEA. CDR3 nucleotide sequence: TGTGCCAGCAGCTTTAACAGTGGCACTGAAGCTTTCTTT. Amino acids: CASSFNSGTEAFF.

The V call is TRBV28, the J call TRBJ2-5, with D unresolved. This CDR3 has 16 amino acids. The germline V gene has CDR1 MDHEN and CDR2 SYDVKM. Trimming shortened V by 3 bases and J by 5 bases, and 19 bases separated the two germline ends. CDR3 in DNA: TGTGCCAGCAGTTTGTTCCCACCGACGGTGGGTGAGACCCAGTACTTC. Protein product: CASSLFPPTVGETQYF.

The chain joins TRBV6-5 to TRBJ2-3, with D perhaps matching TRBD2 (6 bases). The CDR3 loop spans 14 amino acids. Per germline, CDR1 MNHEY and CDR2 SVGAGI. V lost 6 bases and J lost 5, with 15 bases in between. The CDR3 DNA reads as TGTGCCAGCAGCACTCACGGGGAGGTAGATACGCAGTATTTT. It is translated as CASSTHGEVDTQYF.

CDR3 sequence: CASRGGYYGYTF. DNA for the CDR3: TGTGCCAGCAGGGGGGGGTACTATGGCTACACCTTC. V is TRBV6-5 and J is TRBJ1-2; tentative D call: TRBD1 (5 bases). V dropped 6 bases and J dropped 3 bases, with 8 bases sitting between them. Germline V gene sequence: CDR1 MNHEY, CDR2 SVGAGI. The CDR3 totals 12 residues.

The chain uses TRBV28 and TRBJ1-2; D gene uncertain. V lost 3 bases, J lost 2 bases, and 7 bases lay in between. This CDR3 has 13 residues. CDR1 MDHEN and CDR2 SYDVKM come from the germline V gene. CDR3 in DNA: TGTGCCAGCAGTTTTGGGTTAAACTATGGCTACACCTTC. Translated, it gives CASSFGLNYGYTF.

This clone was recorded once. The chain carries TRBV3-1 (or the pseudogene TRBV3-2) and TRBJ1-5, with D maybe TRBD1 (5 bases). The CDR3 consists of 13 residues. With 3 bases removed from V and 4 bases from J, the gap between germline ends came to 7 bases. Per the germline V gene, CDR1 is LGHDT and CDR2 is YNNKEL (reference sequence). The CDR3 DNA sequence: TGTGCCAGCAGCCACGGGGGGAATCAGCCCCAGCATTTT. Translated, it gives CASSHGGNQPQHF.

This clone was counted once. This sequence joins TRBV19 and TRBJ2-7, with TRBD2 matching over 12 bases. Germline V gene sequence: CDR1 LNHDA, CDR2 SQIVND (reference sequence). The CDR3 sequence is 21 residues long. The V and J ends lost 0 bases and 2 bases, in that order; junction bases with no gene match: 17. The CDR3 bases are TGTGCCAGTAGTATAGACCGTAGCAGGCTAGCGGGAGGGCTTTTAACCTACGAGCAGTACTTC. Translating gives CASSIDRSRLAGGLLTYEQYF. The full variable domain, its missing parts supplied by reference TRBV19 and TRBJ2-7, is DGGITQSPKYLFRKEGQNVTLSCEQNLNHDAMYWYRQDPGQGLRLIYYSQIVNDFQKGDIAEGYSVSREKKESFPLTVTSAQKNPTAFYLCASSIDRSRLAGGLLTYEQYFGPGTRLTVT.

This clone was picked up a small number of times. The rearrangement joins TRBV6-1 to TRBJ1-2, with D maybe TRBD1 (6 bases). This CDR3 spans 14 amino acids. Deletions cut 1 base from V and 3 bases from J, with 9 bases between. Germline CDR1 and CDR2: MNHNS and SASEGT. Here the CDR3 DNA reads TGTGCCAGCAGTGAAGTGGACAGATACTATGGCTACACCTTC. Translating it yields CASSEVDRYYGYTF.

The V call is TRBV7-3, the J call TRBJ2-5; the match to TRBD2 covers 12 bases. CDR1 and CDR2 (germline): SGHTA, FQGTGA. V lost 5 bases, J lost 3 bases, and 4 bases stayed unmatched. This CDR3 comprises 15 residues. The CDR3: CASSRTSGTEETQYF. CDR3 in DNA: TGTGCCAGCAGCAGGACTAGCGGGACGGAAGAGACCCAGTACTTC.

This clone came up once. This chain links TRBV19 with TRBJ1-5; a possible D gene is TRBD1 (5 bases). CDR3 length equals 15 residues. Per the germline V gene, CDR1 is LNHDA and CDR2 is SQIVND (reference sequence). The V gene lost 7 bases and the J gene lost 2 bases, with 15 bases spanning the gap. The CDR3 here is CASTRGEGGNQPQHF. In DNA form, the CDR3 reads TGTGCCAGTACCCGAGGGGAAGGGGGCAATCAGCCCCAGCATTTT.

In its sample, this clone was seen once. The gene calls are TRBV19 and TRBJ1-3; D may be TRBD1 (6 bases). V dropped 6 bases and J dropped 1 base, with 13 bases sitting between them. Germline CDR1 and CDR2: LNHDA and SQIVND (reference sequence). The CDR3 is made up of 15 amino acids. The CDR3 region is CASREGGSSGNTIYF. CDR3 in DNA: TGTGCCAGTAGGGAAGGGGGTTCGTCTGGAAACACCATATATTTT. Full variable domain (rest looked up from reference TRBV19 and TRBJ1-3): DGGITQSPKYLFRKEGQNVTLSCEQNLNHDAMYWYRQDPGQGLRLIYYSQIVNDFQKGDIAEGYSVSREKKESFPLTVTSAQKNPTAFYLCASREGGSSGNTIYFGEGSWLTVV.

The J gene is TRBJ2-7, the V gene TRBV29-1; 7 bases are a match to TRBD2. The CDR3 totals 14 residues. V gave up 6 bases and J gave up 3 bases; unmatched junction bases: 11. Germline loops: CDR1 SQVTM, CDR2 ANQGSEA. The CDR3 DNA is TGCAGCGTCCACAGTGAGGGAGGGTTCTACGAGCAGTACTTC. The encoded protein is CSVHSEGGFYEQYF.

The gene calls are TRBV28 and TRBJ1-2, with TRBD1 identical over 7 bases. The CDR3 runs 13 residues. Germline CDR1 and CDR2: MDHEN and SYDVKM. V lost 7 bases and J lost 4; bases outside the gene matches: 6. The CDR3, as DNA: TGTGCCAGCAACCCAGGGGGAGTCTATGGCTACACCTTC. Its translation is CASNPGGVYGYTF.

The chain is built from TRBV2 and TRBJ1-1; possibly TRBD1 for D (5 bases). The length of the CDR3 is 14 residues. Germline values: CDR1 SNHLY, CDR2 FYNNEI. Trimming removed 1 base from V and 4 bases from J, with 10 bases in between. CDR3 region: CASSEVGGVTEAFF. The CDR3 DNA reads TGTGCCAGCAGTGAAGTCGGGGGAGTCACTGAAGCTTTCTTT.

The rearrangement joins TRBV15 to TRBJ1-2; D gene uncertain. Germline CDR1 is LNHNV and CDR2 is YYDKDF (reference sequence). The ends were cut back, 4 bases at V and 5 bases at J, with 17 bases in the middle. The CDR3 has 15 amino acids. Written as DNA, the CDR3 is TGTGCCACCAGCACTGACCCCGGGCTCGGATATGGCTACACCTTC. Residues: CATSTDPGLGYGYTF.

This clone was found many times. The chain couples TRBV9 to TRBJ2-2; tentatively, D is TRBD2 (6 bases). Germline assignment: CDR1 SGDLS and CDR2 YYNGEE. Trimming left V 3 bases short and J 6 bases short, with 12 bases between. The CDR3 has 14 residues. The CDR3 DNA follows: TGTGCCAGCAGCGCGGGACTCCTCCCCGGGGAGCTGTTTTTT. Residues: CASSAGLLPGELFF.

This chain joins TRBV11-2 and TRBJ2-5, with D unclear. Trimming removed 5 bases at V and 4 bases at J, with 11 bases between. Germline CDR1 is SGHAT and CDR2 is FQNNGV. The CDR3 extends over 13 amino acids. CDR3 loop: CASSLRPRETQYF. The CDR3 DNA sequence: TGTGCCAGCAGCCTACGGCCGAGAGAGACCCAGTACTTC.

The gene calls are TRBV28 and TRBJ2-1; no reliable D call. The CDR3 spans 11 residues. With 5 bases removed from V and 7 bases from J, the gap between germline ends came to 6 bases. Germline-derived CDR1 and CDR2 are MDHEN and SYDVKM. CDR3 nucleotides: TGTGCCAGCAGTCTACTGAATGAGCAGTTCTTC. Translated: CASSLLNEQFF. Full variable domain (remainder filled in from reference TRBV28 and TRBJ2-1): DVKVTQSSRYLVKRTGEKVFLECVQDMDHENMFWYRQDPGLGLRLIYFSYDVKMKEKGDIPEGYSVSREKKERFSLILESASTNQTSMYLCASSLLNEQFFGPGTRLTVL.

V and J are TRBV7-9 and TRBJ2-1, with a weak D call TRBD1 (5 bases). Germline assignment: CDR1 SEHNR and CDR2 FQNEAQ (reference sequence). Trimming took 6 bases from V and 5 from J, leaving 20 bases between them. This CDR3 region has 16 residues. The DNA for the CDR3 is TGTGCCAGCAGTTCATCAGACAGCCCAAAAAACAATGAGCAGTTCTTC. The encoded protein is CASSSSDSPKNNEQFF.

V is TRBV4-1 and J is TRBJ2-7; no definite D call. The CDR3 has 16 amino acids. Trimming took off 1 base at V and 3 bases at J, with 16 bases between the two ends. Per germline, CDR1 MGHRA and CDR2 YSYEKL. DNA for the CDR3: TGCGCCAGCAGCCAAGGCTTGGGAAGGACGGTCTACGAGCAGTACTTC. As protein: CASSQGLGRTVYEQYF.

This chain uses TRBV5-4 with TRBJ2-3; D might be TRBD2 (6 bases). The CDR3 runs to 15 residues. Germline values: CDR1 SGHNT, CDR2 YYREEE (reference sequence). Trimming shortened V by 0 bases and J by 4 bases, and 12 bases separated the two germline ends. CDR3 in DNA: TGTGCCAGCAGCTTGGCGGGACTCGATGCAGATACGCAGTATTTT. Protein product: CASSLAGLDADTQYF.

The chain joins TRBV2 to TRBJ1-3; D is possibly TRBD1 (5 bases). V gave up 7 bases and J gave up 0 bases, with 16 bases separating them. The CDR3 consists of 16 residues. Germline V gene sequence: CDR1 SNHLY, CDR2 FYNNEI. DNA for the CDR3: TGTGCCAGCACCGAGGGGCGGTTATCCTCTGGAAACACCATATATTTT. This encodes CASTEGRLSSGNTIYF.

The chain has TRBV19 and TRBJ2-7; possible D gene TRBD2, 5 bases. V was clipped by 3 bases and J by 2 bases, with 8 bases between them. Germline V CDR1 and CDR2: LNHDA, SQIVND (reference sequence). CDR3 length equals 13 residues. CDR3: CASSIGSAYEQYF. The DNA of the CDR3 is TGTGCCAGTAGTATTGGTAGCGCCTACGAGCAGTACTTC.

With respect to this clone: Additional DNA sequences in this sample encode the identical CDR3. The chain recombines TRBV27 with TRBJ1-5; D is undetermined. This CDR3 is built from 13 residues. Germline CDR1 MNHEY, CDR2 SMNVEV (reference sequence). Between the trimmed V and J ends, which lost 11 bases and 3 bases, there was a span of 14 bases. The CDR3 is CASAVADNQPQHF. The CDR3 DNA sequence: TGTGCCTCTGCAGTGGCAGACAATCAGCCCCAGCATTTT.

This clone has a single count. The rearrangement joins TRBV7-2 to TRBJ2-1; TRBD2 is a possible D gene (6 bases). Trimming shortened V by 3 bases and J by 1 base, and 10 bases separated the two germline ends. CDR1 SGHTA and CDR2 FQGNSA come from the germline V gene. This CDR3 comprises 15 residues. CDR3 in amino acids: CASSFTSLSYNEQFF. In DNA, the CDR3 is TGTGCCAGCAGCTTTACTAGCCTTTCCTACAATGAGCAGTTCTTC.

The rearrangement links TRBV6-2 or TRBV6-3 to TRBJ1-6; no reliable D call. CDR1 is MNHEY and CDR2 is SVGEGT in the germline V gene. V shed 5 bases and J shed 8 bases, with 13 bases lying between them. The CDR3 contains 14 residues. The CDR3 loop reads CASSTSSIYSPLHF. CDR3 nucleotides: TGTGCCAGCAGTACGTCCTCAATATATTCACCCCTCCACTTT.

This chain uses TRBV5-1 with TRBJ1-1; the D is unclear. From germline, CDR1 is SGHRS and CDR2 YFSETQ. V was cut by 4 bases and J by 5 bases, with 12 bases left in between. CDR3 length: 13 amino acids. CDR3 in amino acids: CASSPEGRTEAFF. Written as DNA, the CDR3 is TGCGCCAGCAGCCCAGAAGGGAGGACTGAAGCTTTCTTT.

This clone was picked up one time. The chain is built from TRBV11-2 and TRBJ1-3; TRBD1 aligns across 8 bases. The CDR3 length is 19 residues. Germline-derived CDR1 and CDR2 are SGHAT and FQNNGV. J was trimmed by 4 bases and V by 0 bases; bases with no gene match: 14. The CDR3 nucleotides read TGTGCCAGCAGCTTAGAATCGATGAATTTCAGGGGGCTGGGAAACACCATATATTTT. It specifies CASSLESMNFRGLGNTIYF.

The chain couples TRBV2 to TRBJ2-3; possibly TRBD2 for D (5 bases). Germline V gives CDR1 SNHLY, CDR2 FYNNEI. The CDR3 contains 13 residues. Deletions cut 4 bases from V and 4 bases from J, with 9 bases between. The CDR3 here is CASSVLLADTQYF. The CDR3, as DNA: TGTGCCAGCAGTGTCTTACTAGCAGATACGCAGTATTTT.

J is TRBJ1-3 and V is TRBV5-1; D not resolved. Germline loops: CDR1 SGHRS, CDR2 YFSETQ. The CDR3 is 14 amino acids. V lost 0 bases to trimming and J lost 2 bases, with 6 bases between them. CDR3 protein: CASSLAGTGNTIYF. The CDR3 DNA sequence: TGCGCCAGCAGCTTGGCGGGGACTGGAAACACCATATATTTT.

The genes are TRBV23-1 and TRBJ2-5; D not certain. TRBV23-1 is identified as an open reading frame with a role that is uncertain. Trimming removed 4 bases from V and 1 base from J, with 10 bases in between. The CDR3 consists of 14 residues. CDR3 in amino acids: CASSRGQFQETQYF. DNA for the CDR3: TGCGCCAGCAGTCGTGGGCAGTTCCAAGAGACCCAGTACTTC.